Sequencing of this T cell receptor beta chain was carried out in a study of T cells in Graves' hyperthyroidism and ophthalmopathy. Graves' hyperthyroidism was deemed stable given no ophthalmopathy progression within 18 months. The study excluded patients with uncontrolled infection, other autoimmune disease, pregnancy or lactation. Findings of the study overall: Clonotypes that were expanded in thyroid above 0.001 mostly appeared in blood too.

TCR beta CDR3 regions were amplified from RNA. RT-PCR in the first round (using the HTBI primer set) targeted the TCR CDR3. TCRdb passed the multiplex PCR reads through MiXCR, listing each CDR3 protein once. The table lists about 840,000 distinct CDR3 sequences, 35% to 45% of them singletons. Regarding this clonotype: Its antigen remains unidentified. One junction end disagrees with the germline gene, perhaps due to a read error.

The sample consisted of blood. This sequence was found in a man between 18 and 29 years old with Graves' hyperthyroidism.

The CDR3 sequence is CASSQEPEDPEAFF. In DNA, the CDR3 is TGCGCCAGCAGCCAAGAACCGGAGGACCCTGAAGCTTTCTTT. The chain employs TRBV7-8 and TRBJ1-1, with unresolved D. CDR3 length: 14 amino acids. Germline loops: CDR1 SGHVS, CDR2 FQNEAQ.